This T cell receptor beta chain emerged from a study of blood T cell repertoires in COVID-19. At the level of the study: Sources were T cells, B-cell-depleted T cells, or PBMCs; the material itself was cDNA or gDNA.

Source study methods: Amplification with reference gene primers provided the estimates of nucleated cell counts. Generated by immunoSEQ multiplex PCR, the TCRdb table keeps only in-frame clones and is missing some. The V and J calls and clone size come from that table; D and trimming were worked out from the DNA. The sample consists of about 91,000 clones, about three quarters of them appearing once. The source material was peripheral blood. This receptor was obtained from an older man with acute or convalescent COVID-19.

CDR3 coding DNA: TGTGCCAGCACCCCCAATCAGGGGCTCGGGCAGTTCTTC. It is translated as CASTPNQGLGQFF. The rearrangement links TRBV6-5 to TRBJ2-1; maybe TRBD1 (6 bases). V shed 7 bases and J shed 12 bases, with 19 bases lying between them. This CDR3 is built from 13 residues. Germline CDR1 and CDR2: MNHEY and SVGAGI.